A selection of T cell receptor beta chains follows, all from one sample in a study of blood T cell repertoires in COVID-19. Assay: immunoSEQ multiplex PCR; the TCRdb copy retains only in-frame clones and omits some. In the table there are 120,000 to 150,000 clones, around 90% of which are singletons. The source material was peripheral blood. The receptors come from a man in his fifties or sixties with active or convalescent COVID-19. CDR3s include the opening cysteine and the closing phenylalanine or tryptophan. D genes are given only for firm matches. Clone size is shown for a subset of rows, as once, few, many or a class of expanded clone.

D gene,J gene,CDR3 length,clone size,V gene,CDR3 DNA,CDR3 protein
.,TRBJ1-3,15,.,TRBV19,TGTGCCAGTAGTATTGAGGCGAGCTCTGGAAACACCATATATTTT,CASSIEASSGNTIYF
.,TRBJ2-2,15,few,TRBV7-9,TGTGCCAGCAGCTTAGATGTCGGGAACACCGGGGAGCTGTTTTTT,CASSLDVGNTGELFF
TRBD1,TRBJ2-7,15,.,TRBV7-8,TGTGCCAGCAGCCGCTACGGGACAGGTCCCTACGAGCAGTACTTC,CASSRYGTGPYEQYF
.,TRBJ1-2,12,.,TRBV9,TGTGCCAGCCGGAGAGGGAACTATGGCTACACCTTC,CASRRGNYGYTF
.,TRBJ2-7,14,once,TRBV6-5,TGTGCCAGCACCCCGGGTGGGGGCCGCTCCGAGCAGTACTTC,CASTPGGGRSEQYF
TRBD2,TRBJ2-1,14,.,TRBV24-1,TGTGCCACCAGTGAGACTAGCGGGAGGAATGAGCAGTTCTTC,CATSETSGRNEQFF
TRBD1,TRBJ2-3,15,.,TRBV7-9,TGTGCCAGCAGGCGACAGGGGGCTAGCACAGATACGCAGTATTTT,CASRRQGASTDTQYF
TRBD2,TRBJ2-1,15,.,TRBV4-3,TGCGCCAGCAGCCAAGGACTAGCGGGAACACCTGAGCAGTTCTTC,CASSQGLAGTPEQFF
.,TRBJ2-7,15,.,TRBV3-1/TRBV3-2,TGTGCCTCCCGTGGGGGGGCTAGGAACGACTACGAGCAGTACTTC,CASRGGARNDYEQYF
.,TRBJ1-2,14,.,TRBV6-4,TGTGCCAGCAGCCCAGGGCCGCAGGGCTATGGCTACACCTTC,CASSPGPQGYGYTF
TRBD1,TRBJ1-2,16,.,TRBV4-1,TGCGCCAGCAGCCAAGAGATTTCAGGGGGCGGTTATGGCTACACCTTC,CASSQEISGGGYGYTF
.,TRBJ1-5,14,few,TRBV9,TGTGCCAGCAGCGTAGATGGGGCGGGGCAGCCCCAGCATTTT,CASSVDGAGQPQHF
.,TRBJ1-1,15,once,TRBV9,TGTGCCAGCAGCGTAGCTACGAGTGAAAACACTGAAGCTTTCTTT,CASSVATSENTEAFF
TRBD2,TRBJ2-3,15,.,TRBV6-2/TRBV6-3,TGTGCCAGCAGTACCAGCGGGAGCAGGACAGATACGCAGTATTTT,CASSTSGSRTDTQYF
TRBD2,TRBJ2-7,18,.,TRBV5-1,TGCGCCAGCAGCTTGGCCTCTACGCGACTAGCGGCTACCTACGAGCAGTACTTC,CASSLASTRLAATYEQYF
TRBD2,TRBJ2-3,18,.,TRBV4-3,TGCGCCAGCAGCCAAGTGTCTAGCGGGAGCGCGGGGACAGATACGCAGTATTTT,CASSQVSSGSAGTDTQYF
TRBD2,TRBJ2-7,14,.,TRBV19,TGTGCCAGTAGCAGACTAGCGGGAGGCCACGAGCAGTACTTC,CASSRLAGGHEQYF
.,TRBJ2-3,15,.,TRBV5-1,TGCGCCAGCCAGTCGGAGGGCCGAAGCACAGATACGCAGTATTTT,CASQSEGRSTDTQYF
TRBD2,TRBJ2-3,13,.,TRBV3-1/TRBV3-2,TGTGCCAGCAGCCAGGCGGGGGCAGATACGCAGTATTTT,CASSQAGADTQYF
.,TRBJ2-5,14,.,TRBV11-2,TGTGCCAGCAGCCCGCGGATACTCGGCGAGACCCAGTACTTC,CASSPRILGETQYF
TRBD2,TRBJ2-7,14,once,TRBV27,TGTGCCAGCAGTCCGGTGGCGGGAGTCTACGAGCAGTACTTC,CASSPVAGVYEQYF
.,TRBJ1-6,14,.,TRBV9,TGTGCCAGCAGCTTGACAGCTTATAATTCACCCCTCCACTTT,CASSLTAYNSPLHF
.,TRBJ2-7,16,.,TRBV11-3,TGTGCCAGCAGCTTAGGGGGGGGCCAAGGGGCCTACGAGCAGTACTTC,CASSLGGGQGAYEQYF
TRBD2,TRBJ2-7,17,.,TRBV7-9,TGTGCCAGCAGCTCTCTGGGGGTTAGCGGGAGCCCCTACGAGCAGTACTTC,CASSSLGVSGSPYEQYF
.,TRBJ2-3,12,once,TRBV6-1,TGTGCCAGCAGTGAATGGCGGGATACGCAGTATTTT,CASSEWRDTQYF
.,TRBJ2-6,15,.,TRBV6-5,TGTGCCAGCAGCCGCAGGTACTCTGGGGCCAACGTCCTGACTTTC,CASSRRYSGANVLTF
.,TRBJ1-2,12,.,TRBV2,TGTGCCAGCAGCGGAGACTACTATGGCTACACCTTC,CASSGDYYGYTF
.,TRBJ2-3,13,.,TRBV7-9,TGTGCCAGCAGCCTAGAGGGGCAAGGTACGCAGTATTTT,CASSLEGQGTQYF
.,TRBJ2-1,13,.,TRBV29-1,TGCATTGGGGGAGGATACTCCTACAATGAGCAGTTCTTC,CIGGGYSYNEQFF
TRBD2,TRBJ2-1,15,.,TRBV11-2,TGTGCCAGCAGCACTAGCGGGAGCTCCTACAATGAGCAGTTCTTC,CASSTSGSSYNEQFF
TRBD2,TRBJ2-1,18,.,TRBV2,TGTGCCAGCAGGCTTAGTCCTAGCGGGTCATTCTCCTACAATGAGCAGTTCTTC,CASRLSPSGSFSYNEQFF
.,TRBJ2-7,15,.,TRBV15,TGTGCCACCAGCAGAGACCAGTTCCATCCCTACGAGCAGTACTTC,CATSRDQFHPYEQYF
TRBD2,TRBJ2-7,18,.,TRBV4-3,TGCGCCAGCAGCCAAGCCTTGGGGACTAGCGGGAGTACCTACGAGCAGTACTTC,CASSQALGTSGSTYEQYF
TRBD1,TRBJ1-2,15,.,TRBV10-3,TGTGCCATCAGTGAGAGAGGGGGCAGCCCTCCTGGCTACACCTTC,CAISERGGSPPGYTF
.,TRBJ1-1,14,.,TRBV6-5,TGTGCCAGCAGTTACCAGACGGGGAACACTGAAGCTTTCTTT,CASSYQTGNTEAFF
TRBD1,TRBJ2-2,14,.,TRBV29-1,TGCAGCGTCGGACAGGGTTCGAACACCGGGGAGCTGTTTTTT,CSVGQGSNTGELFF
.,TRBJ1-2,13,.,TRBV27,TGTGCCAGCAGTTTTCAGGGGAACTATGGCTACACCTTC,CASSFQGNYGYTF
TRBD2,TRBJ2-2,16,.,TRBV5-4,TGTGCCAGCAGCGGAAGGGCGGGAGGCGGAACCGGGGAGCTGTTTTTT,CASSGRAGGGTGELFF
.,TRBJ2-3,14,.,TRBV6-5,TGTGCCAGCAGCGTAGGACAGTTCACAGATACGCAGTATTTT,CASSVGQFTDTQYF
TRBD2,TRBJ2-1,16,.,TRBV5-1,TGCGCCAGCAGCTTCGGGGCTAGCGGGAGTTACAATGAGCAGTTCTTC,CASSFGASGSYNEQFF
TRBD2,TRBJ2-3,15,.,TRBV27,TGTGCCAGCAGTTTCGGCGGGAGGTCCACAGATACGCAGTATTTT,CASSFGGRSTDTQYF
.,TRBJ1-1,15,.,TRBV6-5,TGTGCCAGCAGACCTGGGGGGTCTGGCGGCACTGAAGCTTTCTTT,CASRPGGSGGTEAFF
.,TRBJ1-3,15,.,TRBV11-2,TGTGCCAGCAGCTCGGGTATCAACTCTGGAAACACCATATATTTT,CASSSGINSGNTIYF
.,TRBJ1-5,13,.,TRBV30,TGTGCCTGGAGTCTCGGACAGAATCAGCCCCAGCATTTT,CAWSLGQNQPQHF
.,TRBJ1-1,11,.,TRBV5-1,TGCGCCAGCAGCGGCCCCAATGGAGCTTTCTTT,CASSGPNGAFF